This T cell receptor (beta chain) was sequenced in a study of T cells after somatic rescue of genetic block. The method was immunoSEQ multiplex PCR; TCRdb's version includes in-frame clones alone and lacks a portion of them. The repertoire holds 80,000 to 100,000 clones, about nine tenths seen once, with more than 1.5% in the top ten. The sample comprised peripheral blood mononuclear cells (PBMCs). The source of this sequence is a woman under 30.

CDR3 bases: TGCGCCAGCACCTTCCCGGGACTAGCGGGTGACGAGCAGTACTTC. This encodes CASTFPGLAGDEQYF. The chain is built from TRBV5-1 and TRBJ2-7; 12 bases agree with TRBD2. The CDR3 is 15 amino acids. The trim removed 6 bases at V and 5 bases at J, leaving 9 bases unmatched. CDR1 SGHRS and CDR2 YFSETQ come from the germline V gene.